This TCR beta chain stems from a study of blood T cell repertoires in COVID-19. The wider study: Sources were T cells, B-cell-depleted T cells, or PBMCs; the material itself was cDNA or gDNA.

Original analysis: From reference gene primer amplification, estimates of nucleated cell counts were derived. The protocol was immunoSEQ multiplex PCR, while the TCRdb copy is restricted to in-frame clones and leaves out a portion. D and trimming come from the DNA, and the V and J calls and clone size come from that table. The sample contains approximately 69,000 clones, less than 85% of which appear only once. Trimming shortened V by 2 bases and J by 11 bases, and 9 bases separated the two germline ends. The germline gives CDR1 SGHTA, CDR2 FQGNSA. The CDR3 covers 11 residues. The receptor was isolated from a man in his fifties or sixties with COVID-19, enrolled during active disease. The sequencing sample was made of peripheral blood. The chain combines TRBV7-2 with TRBJ1-2; possible D gene TRBD1, 5 bases. In nucleotides, the CDR3 is TGTGCCAGCAGCTTATGGGGCTTTTACACCTTC. It yields the protein CASSLWGFYTF.